This paragraph covers one TCR beta chain sequence. Its antigen is not known. Of the isolated RNA, all was reverse transcribed, and so the sequenced material was expressed TCRB transcripts. Profiling relied on immunoSEQ multiplex PCR, and the TCRdb table lists in-frame clones only, not all of them. The table has hundreds of thousands of clones, 11% seen once. Sorting of CD4+ naive, central memory, regulatory and stem cell-like memory cells was performed via CD45RO/CCR7/CD25/CD127/CD95/CD27. Purities in excess of 95% were seen in all sorted populations. This entry belongs to a study of beta chain features in type 1 diabetes. Whole-study findings and limits: There were fewer insertions and more deletions at the VDJ junctions of type 1 diabetes patients. Among all four CD4+ subsets, Type 1 diabetes patients had TCRB CDR3s that were moderately but significantly shorter.

The CDR3 runs to 16 residues. CDR1 is KGHSH and CDR2 is LQKENI in the germline V gene. Losses at the gene ends were 5 bases for V and 7 bases for J; bases not matched to a gene: 14. The TCR was taken from a man younger than 40 with type 1 diabetes. The sequenced sample was naive CD4+ T cells from blood. The chain combines TRBV18 with TRBJ2-1; the match to TRBD1 covers 7 bases. CDR3 in DNA: TGTGCCAGCTCATCAAGGACCGGGACAGTGAATAATGAGCAGTTCTTC. Encoded protein: CASSSRTGTVNNEQFF.